The TCR beta chain under discussion was sequenced for a study of lymphopenia after photon versus proton radiotherapy. Study-level results: Photon-treated patients lost naive T cells and TCR diversity; proton-treated stayed stable. Oligoclonal CD8+ Temra expansion after nadir drove photon patients' diversity drop.

J lost 7 bases, V lost 1 base, and 8 bases had no gene match. Germline V gives CDR1 SGHRS, CDR2 YFSETQ. The length of the CDR3 is 16 residues. Using immunoSEQ multiplex PCR, the repertoire was profiled, and TCRdb retains in-frame clones only, with some absent. This sample carries over 55,000 clones, 87% of them seen once, and the ten largest clones take less than 14%. To note about this clone: Its antigen remains unknown.

Sequenced material: peripheral blood, taken from a patient treated with proton-based radiotherapy. The J gene is TRBJ1-1, the V gene TRBV5-1; 12 bases align to TRBD1. This clonotype was obtained from a man older than 75 with esophageal cancer. CDR3 residues: CASSLTPGQGAIEAFF. For the CDR3, the DNA is TGCGCCAGCAGCTTGACCCCGGGACAGGGGGCGATTGAAGCTTTCTTT.